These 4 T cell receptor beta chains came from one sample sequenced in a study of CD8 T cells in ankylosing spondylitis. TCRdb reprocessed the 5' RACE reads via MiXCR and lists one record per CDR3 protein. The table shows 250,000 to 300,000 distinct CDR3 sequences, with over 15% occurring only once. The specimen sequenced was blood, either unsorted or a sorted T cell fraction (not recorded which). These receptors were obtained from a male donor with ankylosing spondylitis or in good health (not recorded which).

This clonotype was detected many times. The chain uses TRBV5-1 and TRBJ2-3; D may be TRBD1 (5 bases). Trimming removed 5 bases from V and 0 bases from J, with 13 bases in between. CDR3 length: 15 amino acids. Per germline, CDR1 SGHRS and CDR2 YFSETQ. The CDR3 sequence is CASRGGATSTDTQYF. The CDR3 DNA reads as TGCGCCAGCAGGGGTGGGGCAACTAGCACAGATACGCAGTATTTT.

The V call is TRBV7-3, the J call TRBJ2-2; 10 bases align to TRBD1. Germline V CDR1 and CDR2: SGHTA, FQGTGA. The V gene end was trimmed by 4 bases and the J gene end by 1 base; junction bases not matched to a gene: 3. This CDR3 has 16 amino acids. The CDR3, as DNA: TGTGCCAGCAGCTCTGGACAGGGGGGGAACACCGGGGAGCTGTTTTTT. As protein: CASSSGQGGNTGELFF.

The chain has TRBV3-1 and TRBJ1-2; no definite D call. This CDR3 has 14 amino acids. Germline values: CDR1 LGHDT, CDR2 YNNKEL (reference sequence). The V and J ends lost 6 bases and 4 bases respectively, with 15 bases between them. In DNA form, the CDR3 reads TGTGCCAGCAGGCTTTTAGGCAGCCCCTATGGCTACACCTTC. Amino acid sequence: CASRLLGSPYGYTF.

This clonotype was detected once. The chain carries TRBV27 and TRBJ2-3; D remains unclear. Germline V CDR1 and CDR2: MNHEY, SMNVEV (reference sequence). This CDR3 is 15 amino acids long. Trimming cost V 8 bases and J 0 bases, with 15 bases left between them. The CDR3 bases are TGTGCCAGCCGGAAAAGCAGCACTAGCACAGATACGCAGTATTTT. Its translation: CASRKSSTSTDTQYF.